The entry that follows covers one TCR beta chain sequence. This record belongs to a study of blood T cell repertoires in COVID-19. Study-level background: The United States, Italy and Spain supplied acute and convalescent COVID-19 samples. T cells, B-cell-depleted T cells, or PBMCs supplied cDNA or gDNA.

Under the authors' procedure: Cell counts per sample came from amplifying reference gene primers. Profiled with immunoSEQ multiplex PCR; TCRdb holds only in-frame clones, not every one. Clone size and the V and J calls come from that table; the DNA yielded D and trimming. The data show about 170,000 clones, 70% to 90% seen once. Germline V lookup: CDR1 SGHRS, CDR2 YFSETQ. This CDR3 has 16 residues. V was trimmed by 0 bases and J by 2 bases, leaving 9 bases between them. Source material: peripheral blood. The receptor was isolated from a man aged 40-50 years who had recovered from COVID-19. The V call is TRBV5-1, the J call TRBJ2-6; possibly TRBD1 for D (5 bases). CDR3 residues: CASSLEGQPGANVLTF. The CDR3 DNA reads TGCGCCAGCAGCTTGGAGGGGCAGCCTGGGGCCAACGTCCTGACTTTC.